The clone carrying this T cell receptor (beta chain) has a handful of counts. Antigen specificity is unknown. The CDR3 extends over 15 amino acids. Germline lookup yields CDR1 SGHTA and CDR2 FQGNSA. Trimming removed 5 bases from V and 0 bases from J, with 14 bases in between. This entry comes from a study of cytomegalovirus exposure and HLA in healthy donors. Study-wide results and caveats: Among the most significant clusters, several appeared linked to common viral pathogens in a later analysis.

Vbeta (60) and Jbeta (13) primers were used in the PCR. Generated by immunoSEQ multiplex PCR, the TCRdb table keeps only in-frame clones and is missing some. The sample has some 99,000 clones; roughly 76% are singletons. The receptor was derived from a woman aged 45-59 years in good health and CMV-seropositive. This chain uses TRBV7-2 with TRBJ2-7, with a tentative D call TRBD2 (6 bases). The sequencing input was PBMCs. In nucleotides, the CDR3 is TGTGCCAGCAGCAGAGACTTTAGCGGCTCCTACGAGCAGTACTTC. Its protein is CASSRDFSGSYEQYF.